This TCR beta chain was identified during a study of CD8 T cells in ankylosing spondylitis (dated by TCRdb to about 2017). About the investigation overall: The study profiled T cell receptor beta repertoires in healthy donors and ankylosing spondylitis patients to find disease-linked TCR variants. In total, the full study cohort was made up of approximately 99 healthy donors and 25 ankylosing spondylitis patients. Peripheral blood was sampled, and synovial fluid was additionally collected from ankylosing spondylitis patients.

Results and caveats for the whole study, not just this receptor: A CD8+ phenotype was shown by the disease-linked clones, which were found at relatively low frequencies in peripheral blood. Some of the motif variants had been reported before in the synovial fluid and blood of reactive arthritis patients, a finding that suggests common disease-initiation mechanisms. Blood from ankylosing spondylitis patients appeared to be characterized by a TCR beta motif composed of under 10 highly homologous amino acid variants. Significant enrichment of the disease-linked clones was reported in matched synovial fluid samples from ankylosing spondylitis patients.

From its cysteine to its phenylalanine, the CDR3 spans 14 amino acids. Only CDR3 DNA remains: 42 bases, in frame from the first base. Per the germline V gene, SGDLS is the CDR1 and YYNGEE is the CDR2. Between the V and J ends, shortened by 3 bases and 7 bases respectively, the junction contains 14 bases. As to this clonotype: No antigen is known for it. No much larger clone exists at a distance of one base, and base qualities are not known.

Instrument used: Illumina HiSeq 2500. TCR beta libraries were prepared by quantitative 5'-RACE with molecular barcodes. The original methods were these. Disease-linked TCR variants were identified with a new computational method built on a probabilistic model of VDJ rearrangement. TCRdb reprocessed the public reads (quality trimming at Q25 with fastp, clone calling with MiXCR) and kept in-frame beta chains. All rows with the same CDR3 protein become a single entry with the most common DNA and genes. These V and J calls derive from TCRdb rather than the authors' analysis. In all, the sample holds a few hundred thousand distinct CDR3 sequences, and about 20% of those were seen once. Together, the top ten hold around 33% of the sample.

The source is a male donor with ankylosing spondylitis or in good health (not recorded which). The chain was built from TRBV9 and TRBJ2-1; perhaps TRBD2 is the D gene, with 8 bases matching. Sequenced material: blood, either unsorted or a sorted T cell fraction (not recorded which). The DNA sequence is given as TGTGCCAGCAGCGCGGGAGGGGGCCCGAATGAGCAGTTCTTC. Its product reads: CASSAGGGPNEQFF.